This T cell receptor beta chain was identified in a study of OX40 agonist ivuxolimab in advanced cancers. Looking at the study overall: With a range of roughly 23 to 90, age averaged approximately 54 years, and more than 75% were male. Prior checkpoint blockade (anti-PD-1, anti-PD-L1 or anti-CTLA-4) was permitted; 35% to 50% had it.

The CDR3 runs to 14 residues. Germline V gene data show CDR1 as WSHSY and CDR2 as SAAADI. This clone qualifies as medium-sized (0.01 to 0.1%). Its matching antigen is unknown. Study-level findings and limits: On average, CD8+ T cells had more expanded clones than CD4+.

Blood draws occurred at baseline, cycle 4 day 1, and cycle 7 day 1. TCRdb's copy holds only in-frame clones and misses some; the assay was immunoSEQ multiplex PCR. In the table there are 11,000 to 15,000 clones, more than 70% of which are singletons. Specimen: CD4+ or CD8+ T cells sorted from blood, collected in a trial of the OX40 agonist ivuxolimab. This TCR derives from an adult with an advanced solid tumor such as melanoma, head and neck, liver or kidney cancer. The rearrangement joins TRBV10-2 to TRBJ1-4; TRBD1 might be the D (6 bases). As DNA, the CDR3 is TGCGCTAGCGCAGGGGCGCTGGGTAATGAAAAACTGTTTTTT. Translating gives CASAGALGNEKLFF.